What follows are 32 T cell receptor beta chains derived from one specimen sequenced in a study of blood T cell repertoires in COVID-19. Using immunoSEQ multiplex PCR, the repertoire was profiled, and TCRdb retains in-frame clones only, with some absent. The sample lists approximately 210,000 clones, around 85% occurring once. Source material: peripheral blood. These receptors were taken from a woman aged 70-85 years with acute or convalescent COVID-19.

The chain couples TRBV3-1 (or the pseudogene TRBV3-2) to TRBJ2-5; 9 nucleotides align to TRBD2. Germline V CDR1 and CDR2: LGHDT, YNNKEL (reference sequence). V shed 4 bases, J shed 4 bases, and the junction held 4 bases outside the gene matches. The CDR3 has 14 residues. CDR3 amino acids: CASSPQAGGETQYF. The CDR3 region has the DNA TGTGCCAGCAGCCCCCAAGCGGGGGGAGAGACCCAGTACTTC.

The chain combines TRBV21-1 with TRBJ2-7; the table calls TRBD2, which could not be checked here. TRBV21-1 is termed a pseudogene. This CDR3 is 15 amino acids long. DNA for the CDR3: TGTGCCAGCAGCAAAGATGGGGGGGGCAATTACGAGCAGTACTTC. Amino acids: CASSKDGGGNYEQYF.

The chain recombines TRBV24-1 with TRBJ2-1; 12 bases fit TRBD2. CDR3 length: 17 residues. Trimming took 4 bases from V and 8 from J; bases not matched to a gene: 11. Germline values: CDR1 KGHDR, CDR2 SFDVKD. CDR3 sequence: CATSDPSTSGRDYEQFF. CDR3 sequence (DNA): TGTGCCACCAGTGACCCCTCGACTAGCGGGAGAGACTATGAGCAGTTCTTC.

The genes are TRBV10-3 and TRBJ1-1, with 12 bases aligning to TRBD1. Per the germline V gene, CDR1 is ENHRY and CDR2 is SYGVKD. The CDR3 sequence is 14 residues long. V was clipped by 0 bases and J by 11 bases; unmatched bases: 4. Here the CDR3 reads CAISESTGQGAAFF. The CDR3 DNA reads TGTGCCATCAGTGAGTCGACGGGACAGGGGGCCGCTTTCTTT.

The V call is TRBV6-2 or TRBV6-3, the J call TRBJ2-7, with 10 bases aligning to TRBD2. Germline assignment: CDR1 MNHEY and CDR2 SVGEGT. This CDR3 has 16 amino acids. The trim removed 6 bases at V and 3 bases at J, leaving 11 bases unmatched. The CDR3 region has the DNA TGTGCCAGCAGCCCTGGACTAGCGGACGTCGGCTACGAGCAGTACTTC. The encoded protein is CASSPGLADVGYEQYF.

CDR3: CASSSAGLNTEAFF. CDR3 nucleotide sequence: TGTGCCAGCAGTTCGGCAGGTTTGAACACTGAAGCTTTCTTT. The chain employs TRBV28 and TRBJ1-1; D gene uncertain. V was shortened by 4 bases and J by 0 bases, with 9 bases between the two germline ends. There are 14 residues in the CDR3. Germline CDR1 MDHEN, CDR2 SYDVKM.

The genes are TRBV7-9 and TRBJ2-7; possibly TRBD2 for D (6 bases). The CDR3 is 15 residues long. The V gene's germline CDR1 is SEHNR and CDR2 FQNEAQ (reference sequence). Trimming stripped 6 bases from V and 0 bases from J, with 15 bases between. The CDR3 bases are TGTGCCAGCAGTTATATGGCGGGAAGCTCCTACGAGCAGTACTTC. This sequence encodes CASSYMAGSSYEQYF.

This clone was seen once. The gene calls are TRBV5-4 and TRBJ2-7; 9 bases match TRBD1. Unmatched junction bases numbered 4, after V lost 1 base and J lost 2 bases. This CDR3 has 15 residues. Per the germline V gene, CDR1 is SGHNT and CDR2 is YYREEE (reference sequence). The CDR3 sequence: CASSLKTGGTYEQYF. DNA of the CDR3: TGTGCCAGCAGCTTGAAGACAGGGGGGACCTACGAGCAGTACTTC.

This clone has only a few counts. The rearrangement joins TRBV19 to TRBJ1-2; 10 bases are shared with TRBD1. With 5 bases clipped from V and 4 bases from J, the junction kept 10 bases outside the gene matches. The CDR3 extends over 16 amino acids. Germline-derived CDR1 and CDR2 are LNHDA and SQIVND (reference sequence). DNA of the CDR3: TGTGCCAGTAGTTCCTGGACAGGGGGAGTTGGCTATGGCTACACCTTC. Protein: CASSSWTGGVGYGYTF.

V is TRBV7-9 and J is TRBJ2-7, with 8 bases identical to TRBD1. The germline V gene encodes CDR1 SEHNR and CDR2 FQNEAQ (reference sequence). The length of the CDR3 is 15 residues. With 5 bases clipped from V and 2 bases from J, the junction kept 8 bases outside the gene matches. CDR3 nucleotide sequence: TGTGCCAGCAGCCAGCGACAGGGGATCGCCTACGAGCAGTACTTC. Residues: CASSQRQGIAYEQYF.

V gene TRBV10-3 combines with J gene TRBJ1-1; 12 nucleotides align to TRBD1. The CDR3 totals 14 residues. V gave up 4 bases and J gave up 5 bases; unmatched junction bases: 2. Germline CDR1 ENHRY, CDR2 SYGVKD. CDR3 loop: CAISGDRGRTEAFF. CDR3 DNA sequence: TGTGCCATCAGTGGGGACAGGGGGCGGACTGAAGCTTTCTTT.

The CDR3 region has the DNA TGTGCCATCAGTCCCGGGACAGGGAATCAGCCCCAGCATTTT. Translated, it gives CAISPGTGNQPQHF. The chain recombines TRBV10-3 with TRBJ1-5; 9 bases are shared with TRBD1. Germline CDR1 is ENHRY and CDR2 is SYGVKD. After removal of 5 bases from V and 4 bases from J, the junction contained 3 bases not matched to a gene. There are 14 residues in the CDR3.

V gene TRBV5-1 combines with J gene TRBJ2-1; 7 bases match TRBD1. The V gene end was trimmed by 4 bases and the J gene end by 8 bases; junction bases not matched to a gene: 3. The CDR3 length is 12 residues. Germline CDR1 is SGHRS and CDR2 is YFSETQ. The CDR3 bases are TGCGCCAGCAGCCTCACAGGGGATGAGCAGTTCTTC. This translates into CASSLTGDEQFF.

V gene TRBV18 combines with J gene TRBJ2-7; D is uncertain. Germline CDR1 KGHSH, CDR2 LQKENI. The length of the CDR3 is 13 residues. The V gene lost 0 bases and the J gene lost 4 bases, with 7 bases spanning the gap. DNA of the CDR3: TGTGCCAGCTCACCACCGAGTAGTTACGAGCAGTACTTC. Translating it yields CASSPPSSYEQYF.

This clone showed up just a few times. Other DNA sequences of this sample code for an identical CDR3. V and J are TRBV5-1 and TRBJ2-7; possible D gene TRBD1, 5 bases. V was cut by 1 base and J by 2 bases, with 10 bases left in between. The CDR3 sequence is 14 residues long. From germline, CDR1 is SGHRS and CDR2 YFSETQ. DNA of the CDR3: TGCGCCAGCAGCTTGATTCCAGGGCCCTACGAGCAGTACTTC. As protein: CASSLIPGPYEQYF.

V and J are TRBV6-5 and TRBJ2-3; 8 positions agree with TRBD1. The V gene's germline CDR1 is MNHEY and CDR2 SVGAGI. The CDR3 is made up of 15 amino acids. V was clipped by 2 bases and J by 6 bases; unmatched bases: 7. CDR3 in DNA: TGTGCCAGCAGTTACCCAGGGGGCGCAGGCGATACGCAGTATTTT. Translating it yields CASSYPGGAGDTQYF.

V and J are TRBV28 and TRBJ1-2; no firm D call. CDR3 length: 12 residues. Germline V gives CDR1 MDHEN, CDR2 SYDVKM. V gave up 5 bases and J gave up 4 bases, with 8 bases separating them. CDR3 in amino acids: CASSGRVYGYTF. The CDR3 nucleotides read TGTGCCAGCAGTGGGCGGGTCTATGGCTACACCTTC.

The rearrangement links TRBV5-6 to TRBJ2-7; 7 nucleotides align to TRBD1. CDR3 length: 15 residues. V trimming: 5 bases; J trimming: 6 bases; junction bases outside the gene matches: 14. Germline V gene data show CDR1 as SGHDT and CDR2 as YYEEEE. CDR3 bases: TGTGCCAGCAGTTTGAGGGTAACCGGGACAGTCGAGCAGTACTTC. This sequence encodes CASSLRVTGTVEQYF.

The chain uses TRBV5-6 and TRBJ1-2; maybe TRBD1 (5 bases). This CDR3 comprises 13 residues. V was cut by 4 bases and J by 2 bases, with 9 bases left in between. Germline CDR1 SGHDT, CDR2 YYEEEE. The CDR3 nucleotides read TGTGCCAGCAGCCAGGACACCAACTATGGCTACACCTTC. It yields the protein CASSQDTNYGYTF.

V usage is TRBV7-9 and J usage is TRBJ1-3, with D possibly matching TRBD1 (6 bases). Trimming stripped 1 base from V and 3 bases from J, with 13 bases between. The CDR3 length is 16 residues. The V gene's germline CDR1 is SEHNR and CDR2 FQNEAQ (reference sequence). DNA for the CDR3: TGTGCCAGCAGCTTAGGGAGTCAGGGGTTTGGAAACACCATATATTTT. Translated, it gives CASSLGSQGFGNTIYF.

This rearrangement joins TRBV20-1 to TRBJ2-5, with 7 bases fitting TRBD2. The J segment lost 5 bases and the V segment lost 3 bases, leaving 6 bases of the junction unmatched. This CDR3 has 13 residues. Looked up from germline, CDR1 is DFQATT and CDR2 is SNEGSKA (reference sequence). DNA of the CDR3: TGCAGTGCTAGTCTGGGAGCGGGGGAGACCCAGTACTTC. It translates to CSASLGAGETQYF.

The chain is built from TRBV7-9 and TRBJ2-2; TRBD1 might be the D (6 bases). The ends were cut back, 4 bases at V and 0 bases at J, with 6 bases in the middle. There are 14 residues in the CDR3. Per germline, CDR1 SEHNR and CDR2 FQNEAQ (reference sequence). CDR3 in DNA: TGTGCCAGCAGCTGGACAGCGAACACCGGGGAGCTGTTTTTT. It is translated as CASSWTANTGELFF.

V gene TRBV18 combines with J gene TRBJ2-1; no firm D call. The CDR3 contains 11 residues. The germline CDR1 and CDR2 sequences are KGHSH and LQKENI. V dropped 6 bases and J dropped 7 bases, with 7 bases sitting between them. The CDR3 here is CASSPENEQFF. The DNA of the CDR3 is TGTGCCAGCTCGCCCGAGAATGAGCAGTTCTTC.

The gene calls are TRBV2 and TRBJ1-3; D not resolved. The CDR3 is 15 residues long. Trimming cost V 6 bases and J 0 bases, with 12 bases left between them. Per germline, CDR1 SNHLY and CDR2 FYNNEI. The CDR3: CASRATPRSGNTIYF. CDR3 in DNA: TGTGCCAGCAGAGCGACGCCCCGCTCTGGAAACACCATATATTTT.

The chain couples TRBV5-1 to TRBJ1-3, with a tentative D call TRBD1 (5 bases). V was trimmed by 2 bases and J by 0 bases, leaving 24 bases between them. This CDR3 spans 20 amino acids. Germline lookup yields CDR1 SGHRS and CDR2 YFSETQ. DNA for the CDR3: TGCGCCAGCAGCTTTGAAGACAGCCCACTCGCTAATTTCTCTGGAAACACCATATATTTT. Its translation is CASSFEDSPLANFSGNTIYF.

The rearrangement uses TRBV19 and TRBJ1-2; possibly TRBD1 for D (6 bases). V was trimmed by 7 bases and J by 4 bases, leaving 13 bases between them. The CDR3 runs 13 residues. The V gene's germline CDR1 is LNHDA and CDR2 SQIVND (reference sequence). In nucleotides, the CDR3 is TGTGCCAGTACTGGACAGCTACCCTATGGCTACACCTTC. This encodes CASTGQLPYGYTF.

The chain combines TRBV19 with TRBJ2-2; 7 nucleotides agree with TRBD1. Per the germline V gene, CDR1 is LNHDA and CDR2 is SQIVND (reference sequence). The V gene end was trimmed by 5 bases and the J gene end by 4 bases; junction bases not matched to a gene: 7. The CDR3 is 15 residues long. CDR3 amino acids: CASSVDRVGTGELFF. The CDR3 nucleotides read TGTGCCAGTAGTGTTGACAGGGTGGGCACCGGGGAGCTGTTTTTT.

The V gene is TRBV5-1, the J gene TRBJ1-2; D is unresolved. V was cut by 4 bases and J by 1 base, with 8 bases left in between. The CDR3 is 13 amino acids. Germline CDR1 and CDR2: SGHRS and YFSETQ. CDR3 protein: CASSITRNYGYTF. The CDR3 bases are TGCGCCAGCAGCATAACACGTAACTATGGCTACACCTTC.

CDR3 bases: TGTGCCAGCAGCCCAGGGGAAGGAGGAGAAAAACTGTTTTTT. Its translation is CASSPGEGGEKLFF. The chain is built from TRBV9 and TRBJ1-4, with D perhaps TRBD1 (6 bases). This CDR3 contains 14 residues. From germline, CDR1 is SGDLS and CDR2 YYNGEE. V was clipped by 4 bases and J by 8 bases, with 15 bases between them.

The chain employs TRBV29-1 and TRBJ2-7, with 7 bases lining up with TRBD2. The junction had 0 bases not matched to a gene; V was cut back by 4 bases and J by 0 bases. From germline, CDR1 is SQVTM and CDR2 ANQGSEA. The length of the CDR3 is 12 residues. This chain's CDR3 is CSVGGSSYEQYF. CDR3 sequence (DNA): TGCAGCGTTGGCGGGAGCTCCTACGAGCAGTACTTC.

The rearrangement joins TRBV5-1 to TRBJ2-6; the match to TRBD1 covers 7 bases. There are 16 residues in the CDR3. Losses at the gene ends were 4 bases for V and 0 bases for J; bases not matched to a gene: 4. Germline V lookup: CDR1 SGHRS, CDR2 YFSETQ. The CDR3 loop reads CASSRDRPSGANVLTF. The CDR3 DNA follows: TGCGCCAGCAGCCGGGACAGACCCTCTGGGGCCAACGTCCTGACTTTC.

This chain links TRBV19 with TRBJ2-1, with 8 bases lining up with TRBD2. CDR1 and CDR2 from the germline V gene are LNHDA and SQIVND (reference sequence). The J segment lost 6 bases and the V segment lost 4 bases, leaving 5 bases of the junction unmatched. The CDR3 extends over 14 amino acids. The CDR3 protein is CASSKTGTSNEQFF. The CDR3 DNA follows: TGTGCCAGTAGTAAAACCGGGACTAGCAATGAGCAGTTCTTC.